The 27 T cell receptor beta chains below all came from one sample that was sequenced in a study of T cell repertoires in cytomegalovirus infection. One entry per CDR3 protein, called by TCRdb with MiXCR from the reads. This sample carries hundreds of thousands of distinct CDR3 sequences, less than 35% of them seen once, and the ten largest clones take 9.5% to 15%. These receptors' antigens are unknown. The material sequenced was cultured CD8+ T cells from PBMCs, taken from culture after CMV antigen stimulation. All receptors derive from a human donor in good health (CMV status not recorded). Some clones in this sample may be carry-over from other donors' samples.

The sample holds a few counts of this clonotype. V is TRBV5-4 and J is TRBJ2-6, with 9 bases matching TRBD1. This CDR3 spans 16 amino acids. Per germline, CDR1 SGHNT and CDR2 YYREEE (reference sequence). J lost 2 bases, V lost 6 bases, and 6 bases had no gene match. CDR3 in amino acids: CASTMDRGTGANVLTF. CDR3 nucleotides: TGTGCCAGCACCATGGACAGGGGTACTGGGGCCAACGTCCTGACTTTC.

This clonotype was recorded at least ten times. The CDR3 spells CASSLLLSSYNEQFF. CDR3 nucleotides: TGTGCCAGCAGCTTATTACTGAGCTCCTACAATGAGCAGTTCTTC. The chain carries TRBV7-2 and TRBJ2-1; no clear D. CDR3 length: 15 amino acids. Germline V CDR1 and CDR2: SGHTA, FQGNSA. The ends were cut back, 2 bases at V and 0 bases at J, with 8 bases in the middle.

This clonotype was counted a few times. This chain connects TRBV5-4 to TRBJ2-3; D perhaps matches TRBD2 (7 bases). The length of the CDR3 is 15 residues. CDR1 SGHNT and CDR2 YYREEE come from the germline V gene (reference sequence). V was pared by 9 bases and J by 0 bases, with 17 bases between. CDR3 in DNA: TGTGCCATCGCGGGGGCGAGTTTTAGCACAGATACGCAGTATTTT. Encoded protein: CAIAGASFSTDTQYF.

This chain connects TRBV5-1 to TRBJ2-7, with a possible D match to TRBD1 (6 bases). The V end lost 0 bases, the J end lost 1 base, and 11 bases lay between the germline ends. Germline V CDR1 and CDR2: SGHRS, YFSETQ. The CDR3 is 15 residues long. Written as DNA, the CDR3 is TGCGCCAGCAGCTTGGCGTACAGGGAGTCCTACGAGCAGTACTTC. It is translated as CASSLAYRESYEQYF.

The chain is built from TRBV19 and TRBJ1-5; TRBD1 is a possible D gene (5 bases). Per the germline V gene, CDR1 is LNHDA and CDR2 is SQIVND (reference sequence). There are 16 residues in the CDR3. V lost 3 bases, J lost 0 bases, and 12 bases lay in between. CDR3 sequence: CASSIGGQYSNQPQHF. Here the CDR3 DNA reads TGTGCCAGTAGTATCGGAGGACAATATAGCAATCAGCCCCAGCATTTT. The full variable domain, rest sourced from reference TRBV19 and TRBJ1-5, is DGGITQSPKYLFRKEGQNVTLSCEQNLNHDAMYWYRQDPGQGLRLIYYSQIVNDFQKGDIAEGYSVSREKKESFPLTVTSAQKNPTAFYLCASSIGGQYSNQPQHFGDGTRLSIL.

This rearrangement joins TRBV12-5 to TRBJ2-3, with TRBD2 matching 11 bases. J lost 0 bases, V lost 3 bases, and 5 bases had no gene match. The CDR3 is made up of 17 amino acids. Germline CDR1 reads LGHNT; CDR2 reads FRNRAP. The CDR3 DNA is TGTGCTAGTGGTTTTGCACTAGCGGGAGCGAGCACAGATACGCAGTATTTT. Translating gives CASGFALAGASTDTQYF.

This clonotype was counted between two and nine times. This rearrangement joins TRBV11-2 to TRBJ2-5, with 7 bases aligning to TRBD2. There are 15 residues in the CDR3. After removal of 1 base from V and 5 bases from J, the junction contained 7 bases not matched to a gene. Germline-derived CDR1 and CDR2 are SGHAT and FQNNGV. CDR3 nucleotides: TGTGCCAGCAGCTTAGTCGGCAGGGAGGGCGAGACCCAGTACTTC. Translated: CASSLVGREGETQYF. Looking up the rest from reference TRBV11-2 and TRBJ2-5 gives the full variable domain: EAGVAQSPRYKIIEKRQSVAFWCNPISGHATLYWYQQILGQGPKLLIQFQNNGVVDDSQLPKDRFSAERLKGVDSTLKIQPAKLEDSAVYLCASSLVGREGETQYFGPGTRLLVL.

This clonotype was seen only a few times. A read error may account for a junction end that differs from germline. This rearrangement joins TRBV7-8 to TRBJ2-7, with D perhaps TRBD1 or TRBD2 (5 bases each). The CDR3 totals 16 residues. The V gene's germline CDR1 is SGHVS and CDR2 FQNEAQ. The CDR3 DNA follows: TGTGCCAGCAGCCCGGCGCAGGGACGATCCTCCCACGAGCAGTACTTC. Translating gives CASSPAQGRSSHEQYF.

V and J are TRBV7-9 and TRBJ2-1; TRBD1 aligns across 9 bases. Trimming cost V 5 bases and J 8 bases; bases outside gene matches: 7. Germline-derived CDR1 and CDR2 are SEHNR and FQNEAQ (reference sequence). This CDR3 contains 14 residues. CDR3 nucleotide sequence: TGTGCCAGCAGCGCCGGGACAGGGAGCCATGAGCAGTTCTTC. As protein: CASSAGTGSHEQFF. The full variable domain, rest sourced from reference TRBV7-9 and TRBJ2-1, is DTGVSQNPRHKITKRGQNVTFRCDPISEHNRLYWYRQTLGQGPEFLTYFQNEAQLEKSRLLSDRFSAERPKGSFSTLEIQRTEQGDSAMYLCASSAGTGSHEQFFGPGTRLTVL.

The chain has TRBV7-6 and TRBJ2-1, with 10 nucleotides matching TRBD1. The CDR3 extends over 17 amino acids. The V gene's germline CDR1 is SGHVS and CDR2 FNYEAQ. The trim removed 4 bases at V and 4 bases at J, leaving 10 bases unmatched. The CDR3 region is CASSYRTGGPSYNEQFF. The CDR3 DNA is TGTGCCAGCAGCTATCGGACAGGGGGTCCCTCTTACAATGAGCAGTTCTTC.

The chain combines TRBV9 with TRBJ2-1, with 14 bases identical to TRBD2. This CDR3 is 15 amino acids long. The ends lost 3 bases at V and 8 bases at J; junction bases unmatched: 4. Looked up from germline, CDR1 is SGDLS and CDR2 is YYNGEE. In DNA, the CDR3 is TGTGCCAGCAGCGAGACTAGCGGGGGGGCCCATGAGCAGTTCTTC. Amino acid sequence: CASSETSGGAHEQFF.

This clonotype has only a few counts. The rearrangement links TRBV7-9 to TRBJ1-1, with a tentative D call TRBD1 (6 bases). The CDR3 length is 15 residues. Trimming left V 1 base short and J 7 bases short, with 16 bases between. Germline V lookup: CDR1 SEHNR, CDR2 FQNEAQ (reference sequence). The CDR3 loop is CASSLDEGVLLEAFF. In DNA, the CDR3 is TGTGCCAGCAGCTTAGACGAGGGGGTGTTACTTGAAGCTTTCTTT. Based on the CDR3 plus reference TRBV7-9 and TRBJ1-1, the full variable domain is DTGVSQNPRHKITKRGQNVTFRCDPISEHNRLYWYRQTLGQGPEFLTYFQNEAQLEKSRLLSDRFSAERPKGSFSTLEIQRTEQGDSAMYLCASSLDEGVLLEAFFGQGTRLTVV.

This clonotype was recorded a few times. The rearrangement joins TRBV19 to TRBJ1-1; 10 nucleotides line up with TRBD1. The CDR3 is made up of 15 amino acids. Germline-derived CDR1 and CDR2 are LNHDA and SQIVND (reference sequence). The V segment lost 5 bases and the J segment 4 bases; nucleotides outside the gene matches: 7. The CDR3 region is CASSLPRTGGTEAFF. The CDR3 coding sequence is TGTGCCAGTAGTTTGCCTCGGACAGGGGGCACTGAAGCTTTCTTT.

The chain employs TRBV5-1 and TRBJ2-7; D remains ambiguous. This CDR3 is 16 amino acids long. Germline lookup yields CDR1 SGHRS and CDR2 YFSETQ. V was clipped by 0 bases and J by 5 bases, with 18 bases between them. CDR3 protein: CASSLAKAIGRNEQYV. For the CDR3, the DNA is TGCGCCAGCAGCTTGGCCAAGGCTATAGGGCGGAACGAGCAGTACGTC.

This clonotype was counted between two and nine times. This chain links TRBV7-9 with TRBJ1-2, with 7 nucleotides matching TRBD1. Germline V gene lookup returns CDR1 SEHNR and CDR2 FQNEAQ (reference sequence). The V segment lost 4 bases and the J segment 4 bases; nucleotides outside the gene matches: 6. This CDR3 is 14 amino acids long. The CDR3 sequence: CASSSGQKRYGYTF. The CDR3 DNA follows: TGTGCCAGCAGCTCGGGACAGAAGCGCTATGGCTACACCTTC. Variable domain in full (rest from reference TRBV7-9 and TRBJ1-2): DTGVSQNPRHKITKRGQNVTFRCDPISEHNRLYWYRQTLGQGPEFLTYFQNEAQLEKSRLLSDRFSAERPKGSFSTLEIQRTEQGDSAMYLCASSSGQKRYGYTFGSGTRLTVV.

This clonotype has a handful of counts. V is TRBV7-9 and J is TRBJ2-3; TRBD1 matches at 9 bases. V trimming: 2 bases; J trimming: 1 base; junction bases outside the gene matches: 7. CDR1 and CDR2 from the germline V gene are SEHNR and FQNEAQ (reference sequence). CDR3 length: 17 amino acids. CDR3 sequence (DNA): TGTGCCAGCAGCTTACCCGACTGGACAGGGGGCACAGATACGCAGTATTTT. Protein sequence: CASSLPDWTGGTDTQYF.

This clonotype was seen more than once but under ten times. The chain combines TRBV7-9 with TRBJ2-7; D unresolved. The CDR3 runs 12 residues. Germline V gene data show CDR1 as SEHNR and CDR2 as FQNEAQ (reference sequence). Between the trimmed V and J ends, which lost 7 bases and 6 bases, there was a span of 13 bases. DNA for the CDR3: TGTGCCAGCACCAACGTGGTGGGCGAGCAGTACTTC. The encoded protein is CASTNVVGEQYF.

The rearrangement joins TRBV5-6 to TRBJ2-2; a possible D gene is TRBD2 (6 bases). This CDR3 is built from 15 residues. V lost 4 bases and J lost 1, with 11 bases in between. Per germline, CDR1 SGHDT and CDR2 YYEEEE. CDR3 residues: CASSLGGVNTGELFF. The CDR3 DNA reads TGTGCCAGCAGCCTTGGCGGGGTGAACACCGGGGAGCTGTTTTTT.

The V call is TRBV29-1, the J call TRBJ1-6; maybe TRBD1 (6 bases). The germline CDR1 and CDR2 sequences are SQVTM and ANQGSEA. This CDR3 region has 13 residues. CDR3 in amino acids: CSTTGNGYSPLHF. CDR3 DNA sequence: TGCAGTACAACAGGGAATGGGTATTCACCCCTCCACTTT.

The rearrangement uses TRBV11-2 and TRBJ2-1; tentatively, D is TRBD2 (7 bases). This CDR3 has 14 amino acids. CDR1 and CDR2 from the germline V gene are SGHAT and FQNNGV. Trimming cost V 5 bases and J 7 bases, with 15 bases left between them. In DNA, the CDR3 is TGTGCCAGCAGCGCTCGGGGGGCGAGGAATGAGCAGTTCTTC. This codes for CASSARGARNEQFF.

This clonotype occurred a few times. V usage is TRBV12-5 and J usage is TRBJ1-4; tentative D call: TRBD1 (5 bases). Trimming cost V 3 bases and J 4 bases, with 12 bases left between them. Germline V gives CDR1 LGHNT, CDR2 FRNRAP. CDR3 length: 15 residues. The CDR3 reads CASGFYRGLNEKLFF. The CDR3, as DNA: TGTGCTAGTGGTTTCTACCGGGGACTTAATGAAAAACTGTTTTTT.

This clonotype was seen ten or more times. The J gene is TRBJ2-1, the V gene TRBV7-8, with D unresolved. This CDR3 is built from 17 residues. CDR1 SGHVS and CDR2 FQNEAQ come from the germline V gene. Trimming cost V 4 bases and J 4 bases, with 20 bases left between them. Here the CDR3 DNA reads TGTGCCAGCAGCTGGGAAAAGGTTGGAGCTGCGTACAATGAGCAGTTCTTC. The encoded protein is CASSWEKVGAAYNEQFF.

V usage is TRBV12-5 and J usage is TRBJ2-7; D gene unclear. Between the trimmed V and J ends, which lost 0 bases and 3 bases, there was a span of 9 bases. This CDR3 has 14 amino acids. Germline V gene lookup returns CDR1 LGHNT and CDR2 FRNRAP. CDR3 loop: CASGLVQAVYEQYF. CDR3 DNA sequence: TGTGCTAGTGGTTTGGTACAAGCAGTCTACGAGCAGTACTTC.

This clonotype was detected many times. The rearrangement uses TRBV6-5 and TRBJ2-1; 7 nucleotides match TRBD1. J was trimmed by 8 bases and V by 6 bases; bases with no gene match: 7. The germline V gene has CDR1 MNHEY and CDR2 SVGAGI. CDR3 length equals 13 residues. CDR3 in DNA: TGTGCCAGCAGAAGACAGGGTAGCGATGAGCAGTTCTTC. Its translation: CASRRQGSDEQFF.

The sample holds a few counts of this clonotype. The rearrangement uses TRBV12-3 or TRBV12-4 and TRBJ1-1; 9 nucleotides line up with TRBD1. The CDR3 runs 14 residues. V lost 4 bases to trimming and J lost 6 bases; unmatched junction nucleotides: 6. CDR3: CASSSGQGRSEAFF. As DNA, the CDR3 is TGTGCCAGCAGTTCCGGACAGGGGAGATCTGAAGCTTTCTTT.

This chain joins TRBV6-2 or TRBV6-3 and TRBJ2-1; TRBD2 agrees at 10 bases. The CDR3 runs to 15 residues. Germline trimming cut 6 bases from V and 4 bases from J; bases unmatched to any gene: 6. CDR1 is MNHEY and CDR2 is SVGEGT in the germline V gene. The CDR3 nucleotides read TGTGCCAGCAGCCTAGCGGGGGAATATTACAATGAGCAGTTCTTC. It codes for CASSLAGEYYNEQFF.

V usage is TRBV5-4 and J usage is TRBJ1-1; no firm D call. The ends were cut back, 3 bases at V and 6 bases at J, with 12 bases in the middle. There are 13 residues in the CDR3. Germline CDR1 SGHNT, CDR2 YYREEE (reference sequence). The DNA of the CDR3 is TGTGCCAGCAGCTGGCCCCCGGAAGCTGAAGCTTTCTTT. It codes for CASSWPPEAEAFF. The full variable domain, in which reference TRBV5-4 and TRBJ1-1 provide the parts outside the CDR3, is ETGVTQSPTHLIKTRGQQVTLRCSSQSGHNTVSWYQQALGQGPQFIFQYYREEENGRGNFPPRFSGLQFPNYSSELNVNALELDDSALYLCASSWPPEAEAFFGQGTRLTVV.